The entry that follows covers one T cell receptor beta chain sequence. V lost 2 bases, J lost 9 bases, and 14 bases lay in between. CDR3 length equals 15 residues. Germline V CDR1 and CDR2: MNHNY, SVGAGI (reference sequence). Authors' analysis steps: From reference gene primer amplification, estimates of nucleated cell counts were derived. Clones were sequenced by immunoSEQ multiplex PCR, and TCRdb holds only the in-frame ones, with some missing. D and trimming were read from the DNA, whereas the V and J calls and clone size are those reported in that table. The sample lists roughly 140,000 clones; around 86% were seen once. The sample is drawn from a study of blood T cell repertoires in COVID-19. Study background: COVID-19 samples collected from the United States, Italy and Spain covered acute and convalescent phases. The cDNA or gDNA used as material had been derived from T cells, B-cell-depleted T cells, or PBMCs.

Sequenced material: peripheral blood. This chain uses TRBV6-6 with TRBJ1-6, with D tentatively TRBD1 (6 bases). The TCR sequence derives from a human donor in a cohort sampled during active COVID-19. In DNA, the CDR3 is TGTGCCAGCAGTTACCGACAGGCCGGCGGTTCACCCCTCCACTTT. Translating gives CASSYRQAGGSPLHF.